The TCR beta chain described here comes from a study of T cell clusters in autoimmune cytopenias. Study-wide background: The median distinct TRB clonotype count was a few thousand per sample, from a median roughly 47,000 reads.

Germline lookup yields CDR1 SQVTM and CDR2 ANQGSEA. The CDR3 totals 14 residues. In terms of frequency, this clonotype is medium-sized. TRB rearrangements were amplified by touch-down multiplex PCR with mixed TRB-A/B primers. TCRdb re-analyzed the multiplex PCR reads; it lists each CDR3 protein once, without DNA. This sample's table has some 12,000 distinct CDR3 sequences. TRB amplification used approximately 250 ng of peripheral blood genomic DNA. Another study also made use of these data, one on T cell repertoires in aging, cancer and after chemotherapy.

The source of this sequence is a human donor in good health. The chain employs TRBV29-1 and TRBJ2-7; TCRdb outputs TRBD1, but without DNA this stays unchecked. The material sequenced was peripheral blood. The CDR3 here is CSVLGQGYSYEQYF.